The 20 T cell receptor beta chains given below trace back to one sample, sequenced in a study of CD8 T cells in Susac syndrome. When the RNA was reverse transcribed, random hexamers were used with an input of roughly 0.45 to 1 ug. TCRdb independently ran MiXCR on the immunoSEQ multiplex PCR reads; one entry per CDR3 protein. The top ten clones hold around 0.12% of a sample with some 400,000 distinct CDR3 sequences, around 85% of them seen once. Material for sequencing was CD8+ T cells from PBMCs. These receptor sequences come from a human donor with multiple sclerosis.

CDR3 DNA sequence: TGTGCCAGCAGCCCACCTAGCGGGGGGGGCACCGGGGAGCTGTTTTTT. Protein: CASSPPSGGGTGELFF. The chain carries TRBV7-6 and TRBJ2-2, with 12 bases matching TRBD2. This CDR3 contains 16 residues. With 5 bases clipped from V and 4 bases from J, the junction kept 5 bases outside the gene matches. CDR1 is SGHVS, CDR2 FNYEAQ, per germline.

This chain links TRBV29-1 with TRBJ2-1; 12 bases fit TRBD2. CDR3 length: 22 amino acids. In germline, CDR1 is SQVTM, CDR2 ANQGSEA. With 8 bases clipped from V and 4 bases from J, the junction kept 30 bases outside the gene matches. The chain's CDR3 is CSCKGETENGLAGSGNYNEQFF. CDR3 nucleotides: TGCAGCTGTAAGGGAGAAACAGAGAATGGACTAGCGGGATCGGGGAATTACAATGAGCAGTTCTTC.

The CDR3: CASSQNRGRDTEAFF. In DNA form, the CDR3 reads TGTGCCAGCAGCCAAAACAGGGGGAGGGACACTGAAGCTTTCTTT. The chain employs TRBV7-9 and TRBJ1-1; 8 bases fit TRBD1. The junction had 8 bases not matched to a gene; V was cut back by 5 bases and J by 3 bases. CDR3 length: 15 residues. Germline V gene lookup returns CDR1 SEHNR and CDR2 FQNEAQ (reference sequence).

The chain carries TRBV5-1 and TRBJ1-1, with TRBD1 matching over 11 bases. There are 21 residues in the CDR3. Trimming took 2 bases from V and 1 from J; bases not matched to a gene: 19. Germline V gives CDR1 SGHRS, CDR2 YFSETQ. The CDR3: CASSFRVPSGTGGSGNTEAFF. The CDR3, as DNA: TGCGCCAGCAGCTTTAGGGTCCCCTCCGGGACAGGGGGATCTGGGAACACTGAAGCTTTCTTT.

The CDR3 here is CASNADGMNTEAFF. CDR3 nucleotides: TGTGCCAGCAATGCGGACGGCATGAACACTGAAGCTTTCTTT. The V and J genes are TRBV5-4 and TRBJ1-1; D remains unclear. The CDR3 extends over 14 amino acids. V shed 6 bases and J shed 0 bases, with 12 bases lying between them. Germline CDR1 and CDR2: SGHNT and YYREEE (reference sequence).

The chain uses TRBV5-5 and TRBJ2-7, with a tentative D call TRBD1 (6 bases). CDR1 and CDR2 from the germline V gene are SGHKS and YYEKEE (reference sequence). The length of the CDR3 is 13 residues. The V and J ends lost 8 bases and 2 bases respectively, with 14 bases between them. The CDR3 sequence: CASKGRDTYEQYF. The CDR3 DNA reads TGTGCCAGTAAAGGCCGGGACACCTACGAGCAGTACTTC.

The chain recombines TRBV6-5 with TRBJ2-5, with D perhaps matching TRBD2 (5 bases). Germline lookup yields CDR1 MNHEY and CDR2 SVGAGI. This CDR3 is built from 15 residues. Trimming cost V 0 bases and J 3 bases, with 11 bases left between them. The CDR3 DNA is TGTGCCAGCAGTTACTCGTCCGGACTGGAAGAGACCCAGTACTTC. Protein sequence: CASSYSSGLEETQYF.

The chain links TRBV5-1 to TRBJ2-7; 12 positions agree with TRBD2. CDR1 is SGHRS, CDR2 YFSETQ, per germline. The CDR3 is 15 amino acids. Trimming took 4 bases from V and 5 from J; bases not matched to a gene: 7. The CDR3 nucleotides are TGCGCCAGCAGCAAAGCACTAGCGGGAGGACACGAGCAGTACTTC. Translated: CASSKALAGGHEQYF. The complete variable domain, with remaining parts taken from reference TRBV5-1 and TRBJ2-7, reads KAGVTQTPRYLIKTRGQQVTLSCSPISGHRSVSWYQQTPGQGLQFLFEYFSETQRNKGNFPGRFSGRQFSNSRSEMNVSTLELGDSALYLCASSKALAGGHEQYFGPGTRLTVT.

The V call is TRBV4-2, the J call TRBJ1-5; unclear D gene. The V end lost 0 bases, the J end lost 0 bases, and 6 bases lay between the germline ends. This CDR3 contains 15 residues. CDR1 and CDR2 (germline): LGHNA, YNFKEQ. The CDR3 sequence is CASSQEENSNQPQHF. CDR3 sequence (DNA): TGTGCCAGCAGCCAAGAAGAAAATAGCAATCAGCCCCAGCATTTT.

This chain links TRBV29-1 with TRBJ1-1, with D possibly TRBD1 on 6 matching bases. In germline, CDR1 is SQVTM, CDR2 ANQGSEA. V was cut by 5 bases and J by 3 bases, with 16 bases left in between. The CDR3 has 14 amino acids. CDR3 region: CSVLSYRDDTEAFF. In DNA form, the CDR3 reads TGCAGCGTTTTGAGCTACAGGGACGACACTGAAGCTTTCTTT.

The J gene is TRBJ1-2, the V gene TRBV27; TRBD1 is a possible D gene (6 bases). Looked up from germline, CDR1 is MNHEY and CDR2 is SMNVEV (reference sequence). CDR3 size: 12 residues. Trimming pared 5 bases from V and 7 bases from J, leaving 11 bases between. The DNA for the CDR3 is TGTGCCAGCAGTCCAACAGGGCTTGGCTACACCTTC. Translated: CASSPTGLGYTF.

The chain uses TRBV19 and TRBJ1-6; 12 bases fit TRBD1. Germline loops: CDR1 LNHDA, CDR2 SQIVND (reference sequence). This CDR3 is built from 15 residues. V trimming: 7 bases; J trimming: 10 bases; junction bases outside the gene matches: 8. The CDR3 loop is CASNLGTGGSSPLHF. DNA of the CDR3: TGTGCCAGTAACCTGGGGACAGGGGGCAGCTCACCCCTCCACTTT.

The chain recombines TRBV9 with TRBJ1-3; 10 bases map to TRBD1. V shed 3 bases and J 6 bases; nucleotides not matched to a gene: 9. Germline-derived CDR1 and CDR2 are SGDLS and YYNGEE. There are 16 residues in the CDR3. In DNA form, the CDR3 reads TGTGCCAGCAGCGAAACGCCGGGACAGGGGTTAAACACCATATATTTT. Protein sequence: CASSETPGQGLNTIYF.

The chain employs TRBV4-1 and TRBJ1-2; D is perhaps TRBD1 (5 bases). Germline assignment: CDR1 MGHRA and CDR2 YSYEKL. The ends were cut back, 1 base at V and 5 bases at J, with 14 bases in the middle. The CDR3 covers 15 residues. The CDR3 is CASSQVGTEIYGYTF. CDR3 in DNA: TGCGCCAGCAGCCAAGTCGGGACGGAAATTTATGGCTACACCTTC.

This clonotype was seen only once. This chain connects TRBV12-3 or TRBV12-4 to TRBJ1-2; D not resolved. CDR3 length: 13 residues. Trimming pared 6 bases from V and 2 bases from J, leaving 10 bases between. Here the CDR3 DNA reads TGTGCCAGCAGCCAAGACAAAAACTATGGCTACACCTTC. Its translation: CASSQDKNYGYTF.

The table lists this clonotype with a count of one. The chain uses TRBV27 and TRBJ1-5, with 8 bases lining up with TRBD1. There are 16 residues in the CDR3. J gave up 4 bases and V 3 bases, and 8 bases lay outside the gene matches. The germline CDR1 and CDR2 sequences are MNHEY and SMNVEV (reference sequence). In nucleotides, the CDR3 is TGTGCCAGCAGTTTGACAGGGGTTGTCGGAAATCAGCCCCAGCATTTT. Its protein is CASSLTGVVGNQPQHF.

This clonotype came up once. J is TRBJ1-2 and V is TRBV10-3; D gene ambiguous. Per the germline V gene, CDR1 is ENHRY and CDR2 is SYGVKD. V was pared by 1 base and J by 1 base, with 13 bases between. The CDR3 is 16 residues long. CDR3 DNA sequence: TGTGCCATCAGTGAGTTCTCTCTGAATCTTAACTATGGCTACACCTTC. Protein: CAISEFSLNLNYGYTF.

Details on this clonotype: One junction end disagrees with the germline gene, perhaps due to a read error. V usage is TRBV12-3 or TRBV12-4 and J usage is TRBJ2-3, with TRBD1 identical over 11 bases. The CDR3 has 12 amino acids. The CDR3 loop is CASSADRGPPVF. In DNA, the CDR3 is TGTGCCAGCAGTGCGGACAGGGGGCCCCCCGTTTTT.

Note on this clonotype: One junction end disagrees with the germline gene, perhaps due to a read error. J is TRBJ2-7 and V is TRBV27; TRBD2 agrees at 8 bases. From germline, CDR1 is MNHEY and CDR2 SMNVEV (reference sequence). The CDR3 consists of 17 residues. The CDR3 region is CVSSSSGPHLGIYEQYF. CDR3 DNA: TGTGTCAGCAGTTCTAGCGGGCCCCACCTGGGGATATACGAGCAGTACTTC.

CDR3 in DNA: TGTGCCAGCAGTTTAGGGCTGGGCTCTGGGGCCAACGTCCTGACTTTC. Protein: CASSLGLGSGANVLTF. This chain uses TRBV12-3 or TRBV12-4 with TRBJ2-6; D remains ambiguous. The CDR3 sequence is 16 residues long. The ends were cut back, 1 base at V and 0 bases at J, with 7 bases in the middle.